The clone carrying this T cell receptor beta chain was observed many times. The antigen remains unidentified. The authors produced cDNA by 5'RACE using 10-nucleotide random UMIs. One entry per CDR3 protein results from TCRdb running MiXCR on the 5' RACE reads. The sample contains 95,000 or so distinct CDR3 sequences, roughly 4% of which appear only once. This sample was taken from a study of neurological immune-mediated disorders. V gave up 3 bases and J gave up 4 bases, with 9 bases separating them. CDR1 is DFQATT and CDR2 is SNEGSKA in the germline V gene (reference sequence). This CDR3 is built from 12 residues. Findings of the study overall: Healthy controls had more TCR clonal expansion than multiple sclerosis, which showed the least, whereas HTLV-1-associated myelopathy showed the most.

The rearrangement links TRBV20-1 to TRBJ2-5; D ambiguous. This sequence originates from a woman aged 18-29 years with multiple sclerosis. The sequencing input was PBMCs. The CDR3 DNA sequence: TGCAGTGCTAGGGAGAGTGGAGAGACCCAGTACTTC. Residues: CSARESGETQYF.